This T cell receptor beta chain was identified in a study of beta chain features in type 1 diabetes. Study observations and caveats: Across all four CD4+ subsets, people with type 1 diabetes showed modestly shorter TCRB CDR3s. There was a possibility that cDNA sequencing over-represented cells with high TCR expression.

Based on CD45RO/CCR7/CD25/CD127/CD95/CD27, CD4+ regulatory, stem cell-like memory, naive and central memory cells were sorted. The investigators reverse transcribed all of the isolated RNA, so they sequenced expressed TCRB transcripts. The method was immunoSEQ multiplex PCR; TCRdb's version includes in-frame clones alone and lacks a portion of them. The table records hundreds of thousands of clones, over 12% of them present only once. V lost 3 bases to trimming and J lost 7 bases, with 9 bases between them. The germline V gene encodes CDR1 GTSNPN and CDR2 SVGIG (reference sequence). The CDR3 loop spans 12 amino acids. As for this clone: Its target is unknown. Other DNA sequences in this sample translate to the same CDR3.

The TCR comes from a man younger than 35 with type 1 diabetes. The sequencing sample was made of naive CD4+ T cells from blood. The rearrangement uses TRBV30 and TRBJ1-4; D call uncertain. The CDR3 loop is CAWSPRGEKLFF. The CDR3 DNA follows: TGTGCCTGGAGCCCTCGTGGTGAAAAACTGTTTTTT.